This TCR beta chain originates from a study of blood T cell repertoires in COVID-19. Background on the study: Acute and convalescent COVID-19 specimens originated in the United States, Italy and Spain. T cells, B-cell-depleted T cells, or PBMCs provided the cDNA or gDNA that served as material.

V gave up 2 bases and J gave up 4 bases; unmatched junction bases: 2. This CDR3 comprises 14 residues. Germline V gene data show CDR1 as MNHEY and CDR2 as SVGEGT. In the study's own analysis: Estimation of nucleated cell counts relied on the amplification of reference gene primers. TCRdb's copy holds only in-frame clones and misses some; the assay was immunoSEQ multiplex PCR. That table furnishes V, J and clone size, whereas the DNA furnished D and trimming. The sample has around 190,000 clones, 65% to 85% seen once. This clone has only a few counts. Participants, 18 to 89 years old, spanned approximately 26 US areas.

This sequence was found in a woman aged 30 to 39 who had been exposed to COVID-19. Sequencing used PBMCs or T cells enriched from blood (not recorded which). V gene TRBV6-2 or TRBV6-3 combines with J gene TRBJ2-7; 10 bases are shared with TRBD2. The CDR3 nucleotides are TGTGCCAGCAGTTACCGGACTAGCGGTTACGAGCAGTACTTC. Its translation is CASSYRTSGYEQYF.